The T cell receptor beta chain described here comes from a study of cytomegalovirus exposure and HLA in healthy donors. Study-wide findings and caveats: Prior analysis indicated that the majority of TCR beta V segments exhibited productivity approximately 90% or approximately 30% of the time. A later analysis reportedly found that, within productive TCRs, an Asian-associated ancestry cluster had fewer N-insertions than the mean observed across the 666 donors. In a later analysis, TCR beta V- and J-gene trimming was associated with a missense DCLRE1C variant. When analyzed later, the rates of TCR association showed variation by HLA locus, with DRB1 the most and HLA-C the fewest.

CDR1 is MDHEN, CDR2 SYDVKM, per germline. The J segment lost 6 bases and the V segment lost 7 bases, leaving 8 bases of the junction unmatched. The CDR3 loop spans 14 amino acids. In the PCR, 60 Vbeta and 13 Jbeta primers were used. Here immunoSEQ multiplex PCR was the method, and the copy in TCRdb shows in-frame clones only, minus some. The sample has about 70,000 clones; 65% to 70% are singletons. This clone came up a few times. Antigen specificity is unknown. This sequence originates from a man in his forties in good health and CMV-seropositive. The V gene is TRBV28, the J gene TRBJ1-4; 7 positions agree with TRBD1. Sequenced sample: PBMCs. The CDR3 reads CASIHRGGDEKLFF. In DNA, the CDR3 is TGTGCCAGCATCCACAGGGGCGGGGATGAAAAACTGTTTTTT. Full variable domain (outside the CDR3, taken from reference TRBV28 and TRBJ1-4): DVKVTQSSRYLVKRTGEKVFLECVQDMDHENMFWYRQDPGLGLRLIYFSYDVKMKEKGDIPEGYSVSREKKERFSLILESASTNQTSMYLCASIHRGGDEKLFFGSGTQLSVL.